This T cell receptor (beta chain) derives from a study of Graves' ophthalmopathy and Graves' hyperthyroidism. Study results and limitations: Clonotypes were expanded in thyroid at above 0.001 frequency, and most also appeared in blood. Classification of ophthalmopathy versus stable hyperthyroidism by a 13-signature model yielded around 90% sensitivity and 65% to 83% specificity.

Exclusion covered patients with other autoimmune diseases or uncontrolled infections (as well as pregnancy or lactation). The diagnosis was founded upon clinical symptoms, serum thyroxine, TRAb, thyroid ultrasound and orbital computed tomography. The TCR beta CDR3 regions underwent amplification from RNA transcripts. HTBI primers were employed in first-round RT-PCR, then a second-round multiplex PCR followed. TCRdb itself ran the multiplex PCR reads through MiXCR, one entry per CDR3 protein. The sample has roughly 500,000 distinct CDR3 sequences; about 15% are singletons. The germline gives CDR1 SGHRS, CDR2 YFSETQ. This CDR3 has 14 residues. Trimming pared 0 bases from V and 6 bases from J, leaving 12 bases between. Remarks on this clonotype: Its antigen is as yet unknown.

The sample taken for sequencing was blood. The receptor was isolated from a woman aged 25 to 39 with Graves' ophthalmopathy. The chain joins TRBV5-1 to TRBJ1-1; tentatively, D is TRBD1 (6 bases). The CDR3 DNA reads TGCGCCAGCAGCTTGGCGGGGGCGCAGGCTGAAGCTTTCTTT. Encoded protein: CASSLAGAQAEAFF.